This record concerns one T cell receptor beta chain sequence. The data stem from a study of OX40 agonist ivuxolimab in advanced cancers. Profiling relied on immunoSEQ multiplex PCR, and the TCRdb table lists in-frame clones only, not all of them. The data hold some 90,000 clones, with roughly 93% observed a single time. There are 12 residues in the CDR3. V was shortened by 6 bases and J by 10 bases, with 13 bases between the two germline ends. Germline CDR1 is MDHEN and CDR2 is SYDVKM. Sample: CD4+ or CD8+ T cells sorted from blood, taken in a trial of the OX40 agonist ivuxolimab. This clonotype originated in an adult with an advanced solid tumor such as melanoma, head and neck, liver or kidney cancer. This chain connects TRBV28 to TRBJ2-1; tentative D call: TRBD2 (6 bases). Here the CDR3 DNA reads TGTGCCAGCAGACTCCTTAGCGGAGAGCAGTTCTTC. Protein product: CASRLLSGEQFF.